The source of this TCR beta chain is a study of blood T cells in healthy people across ages. Study outcomes and limitations: Naive CD4+ cells and diversity were both higher in long-lived donors than in aged donors. In older individuals, TCR beta diversity per million T cells was lower, falling roughly linearly with age.

About this clonotype itself: Its specificity is unknown.

V lost 5 bases and J lost 4, with 14 bases in between. Germline CDR1 and CDR2: SQVTM and ANQGSEA. The CDR3 is 13 residues long. Then a second PCR, running roughly 7 to 11 cycles, was carried out with a sample-barcoded 5' primer and a J-beta primer mix. With 12 random nucleotides, a template-switch adaptor tagged each individual cDNA molecule. Each single sample gave us at least 2.5 million CDR3-containing paired-end reads. MiXCR was run by TCRdb on the 5' RACE reads, yielding one entry per CDR3 protein. The profile shows about 640,000 distinct CDR3 sequences, approximately 59% of them singletons. The source of this sequence is a man aged 60 to 75 in good health. V usage is TRBV29-1 and J usage is TRBJ1-1; no reliable D call. The sequenced material came from blood. CDR3 loop: CSVLSDVVTEAFF. The DNA for the CDR3 is TGCAGCGTTCTTTCAGACGTCGTCACTGAAGCTTTCTTT.